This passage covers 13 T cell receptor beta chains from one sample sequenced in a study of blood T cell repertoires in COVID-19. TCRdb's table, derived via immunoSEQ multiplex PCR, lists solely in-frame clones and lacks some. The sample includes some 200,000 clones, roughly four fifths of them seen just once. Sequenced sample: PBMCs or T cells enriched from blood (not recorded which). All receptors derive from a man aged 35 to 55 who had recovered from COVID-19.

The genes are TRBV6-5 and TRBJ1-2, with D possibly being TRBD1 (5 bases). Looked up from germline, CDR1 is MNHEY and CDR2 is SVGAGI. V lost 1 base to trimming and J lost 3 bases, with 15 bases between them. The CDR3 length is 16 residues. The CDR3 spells CASSYWFQGFDYGYTF. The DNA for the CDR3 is TGTGCCAGCAGTTACTGGTTTCAGGGCTTCGACTATGGCTACACCTTC.

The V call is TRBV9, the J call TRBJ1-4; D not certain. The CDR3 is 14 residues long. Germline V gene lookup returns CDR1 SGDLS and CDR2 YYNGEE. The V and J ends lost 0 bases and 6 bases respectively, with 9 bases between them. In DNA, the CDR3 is TGTGCCAGCAGCGTAGAACTGCAAGATGAAAAACTGTTTTTT. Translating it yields CASSVELQDEKLFF.

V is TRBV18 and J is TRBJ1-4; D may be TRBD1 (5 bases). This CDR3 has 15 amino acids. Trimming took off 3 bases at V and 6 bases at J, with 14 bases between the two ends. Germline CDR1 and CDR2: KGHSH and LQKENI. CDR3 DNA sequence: TGTGCCAGCTCACCCAAGATGGGACTCGATGAAAAACTGTTTTTT. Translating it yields CASSPKMGLDEKLFF.

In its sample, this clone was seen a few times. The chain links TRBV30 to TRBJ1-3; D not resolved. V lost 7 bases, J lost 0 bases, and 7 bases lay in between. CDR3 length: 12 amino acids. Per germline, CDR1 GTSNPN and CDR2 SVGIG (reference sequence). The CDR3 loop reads CALANSGNTIYF. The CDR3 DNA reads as TGTGCCTTAGCTAACTCTGGAAACACCATATATTTT.

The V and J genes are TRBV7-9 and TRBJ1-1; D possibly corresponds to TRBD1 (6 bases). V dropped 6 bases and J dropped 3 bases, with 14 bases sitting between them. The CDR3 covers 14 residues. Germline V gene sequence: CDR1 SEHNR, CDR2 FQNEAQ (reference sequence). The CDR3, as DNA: TGTGCCAGCAGGCCTGGACAGTCCGACACTGAAGCTTTCTTT. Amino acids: CASRPGQSDTEAFF.

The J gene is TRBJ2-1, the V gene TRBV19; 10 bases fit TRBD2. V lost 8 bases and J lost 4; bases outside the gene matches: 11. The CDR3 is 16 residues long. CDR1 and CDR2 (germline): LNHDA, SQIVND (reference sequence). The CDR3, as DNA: TGTGCCAGTGGCCGCTCGGGACTAGCGCTTTACAATGAGCAGTTCTTC. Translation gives CASGRSGLALYNEQFF.

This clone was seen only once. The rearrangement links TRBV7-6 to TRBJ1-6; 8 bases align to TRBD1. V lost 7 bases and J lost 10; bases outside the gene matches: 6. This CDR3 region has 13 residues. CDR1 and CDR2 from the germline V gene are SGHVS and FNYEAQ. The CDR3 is CASTSGGGSPLHF. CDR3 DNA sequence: TGTGCCAGCACCTCAGGGGGCGGATCACCCCTCCACTTT.

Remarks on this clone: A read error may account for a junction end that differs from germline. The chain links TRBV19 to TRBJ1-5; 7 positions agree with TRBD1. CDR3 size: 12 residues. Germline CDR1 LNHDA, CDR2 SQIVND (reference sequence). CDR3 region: CASSIVPGQTYF. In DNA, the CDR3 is TGTGCCAGTAGTATAGTACCGGGACAGACATATTTT.

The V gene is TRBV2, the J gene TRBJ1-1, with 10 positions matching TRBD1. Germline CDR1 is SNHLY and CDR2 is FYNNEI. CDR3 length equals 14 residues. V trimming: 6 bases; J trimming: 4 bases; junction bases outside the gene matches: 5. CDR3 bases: TGTGCCAGCAGCTTGACAGGGGGCATCACTGAAGCTTTCTTT. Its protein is CASSLTGGITEAFF.

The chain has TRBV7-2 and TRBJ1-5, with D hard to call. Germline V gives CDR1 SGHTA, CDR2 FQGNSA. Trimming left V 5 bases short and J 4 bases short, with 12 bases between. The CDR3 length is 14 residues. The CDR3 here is CASSPREWNQPQHF. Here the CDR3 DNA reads TGTGCCAGCAGCCCAAGAGAGTGGAATCAGCCCCAGCATTTT. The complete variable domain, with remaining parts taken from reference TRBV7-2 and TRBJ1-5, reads GAGVSQSPSNKVTEKGKDVELRCDPISGHTALYWYRQSLGQGLEFLIYFQGNSAPDKSGLPSDRFSAERTGGSVSTLTIQRTQQEDSAVYLCASSPREWNQPQHFGDGTRLSIL.

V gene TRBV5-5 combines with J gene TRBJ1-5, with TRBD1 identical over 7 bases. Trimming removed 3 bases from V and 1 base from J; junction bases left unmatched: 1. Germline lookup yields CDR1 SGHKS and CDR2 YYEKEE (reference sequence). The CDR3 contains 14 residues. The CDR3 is CASSSQGSNQPQHF. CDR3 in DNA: TGTGCCAGCAGCTCACAGGGGAGCAATCAGCCCCAGCATTTT.

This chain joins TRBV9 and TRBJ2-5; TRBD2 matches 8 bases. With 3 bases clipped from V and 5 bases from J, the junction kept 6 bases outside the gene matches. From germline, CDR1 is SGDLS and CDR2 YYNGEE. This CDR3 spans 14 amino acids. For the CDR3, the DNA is TGTGCCAGCAGCGGTGGACTAGCTGCCGAGACCCAGTACTTC. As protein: CASSGGLAAETQYF.

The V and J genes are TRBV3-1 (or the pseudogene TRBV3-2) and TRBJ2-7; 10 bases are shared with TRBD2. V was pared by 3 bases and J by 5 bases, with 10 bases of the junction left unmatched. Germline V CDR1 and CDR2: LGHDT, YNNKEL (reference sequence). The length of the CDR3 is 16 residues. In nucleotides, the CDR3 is TGTGCCAGCAGCCATGCAAGCGGGAGGGCCTGCGACGAGCAGTACTTC. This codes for CASSHASGRACDEQYF.